This TCR beta chain is drawn from a study of cytomegalovirus exposure and HLA in healthy donors. Method: immunoSEQ multiplex PCR; TCRdb's copy keeps in-frame clones and lacks some. This sample has roughly 150,000 clones, with about 90% found just once. The CDR3 sequence is 15 residues long. The V gene's germline CDR1 is SQVTM and CDR2 ANQGSEA. The J segment lost 0 bases and the V segment lost 6 bases, leaving 7 bases of the junction unmatched. V and J are TRBV29-1 and TRBJ2-3; the match to TRBD1 covers 9 bases. Sequencing was done on a sample of PBMCs. This receptor was identified in a woman aged 18-35 years in good health and CMV-seropositive. The CDR3 bases are TGCAGCGTCCTGGAGGGGACAGGGAGCACAGATACGCAGTATTTT. Translated, it gives CSVLEGTGSTDTQYF.